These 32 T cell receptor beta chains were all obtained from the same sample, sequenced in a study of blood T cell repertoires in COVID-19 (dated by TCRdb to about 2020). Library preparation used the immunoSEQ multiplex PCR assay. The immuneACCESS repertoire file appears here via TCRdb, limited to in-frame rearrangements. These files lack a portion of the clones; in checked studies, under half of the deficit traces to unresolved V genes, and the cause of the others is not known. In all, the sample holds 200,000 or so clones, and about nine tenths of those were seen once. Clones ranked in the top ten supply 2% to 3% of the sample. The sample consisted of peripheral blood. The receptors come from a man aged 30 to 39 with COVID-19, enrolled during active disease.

In DNA, the CDR3 is TGTGCCAGCAGCCATAGCGGGGGGTTCTACAATGAGCAGTTCTTC. It translates to CASSHSGGFYNEQFF. The rearrangement uses TRBV3-1 (or the pseudogene TRBV3-2) and TRBJ2-1; 10 positions agree with TRBD2. This CDR3 contains 15 residues. The germline CDR1 and CDR2 sequences are LGHDT and YNNKEL (reference sequence). V was pared by 3 bases and J by 3 bases, with 2 bases of the junction left unmatched.

In DNA, the CDR3 is TGTGCCAGCAGCCCCCAAGGGCCAGGGGAGAATTCACCCCTCCACTTT. The encoded protein is CASSPQGPGENSPLHF. The chain joins TRBV7-2 to TRBJ1-6, with D possibly matching TRBD1 (6 bases). V was cut by 5 bases and J by 7 bases, with 18 bases left in between. The CDR3 is 16 amino acids. The germline V gene encodes CDR1 SGHTA and CDR2 FQGNSA. The entire variable domain, with the rest obtained from reference TRBV7-2 and TRBJ1-6, is as follows: GAGVSQSPSNKVTEKGKDVELRCDPISGHTALYWYRQSLGQGLEFLIYFQGNSAPDKSGLPSDRFSAERTGGSVSTLTIQRTQQEDSAVYLCASSPQGPGENSPLHFGNGTRLTVT.

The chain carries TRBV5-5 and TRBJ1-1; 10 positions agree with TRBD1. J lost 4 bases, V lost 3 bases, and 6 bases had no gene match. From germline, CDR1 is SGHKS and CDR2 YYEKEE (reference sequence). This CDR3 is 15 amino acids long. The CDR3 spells CASSSVDRGFTEAFF. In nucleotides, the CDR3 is TGTGCCAGCAGCTCCGTGGACAGGGGGTTCACTGAAGCTTTCTTT.

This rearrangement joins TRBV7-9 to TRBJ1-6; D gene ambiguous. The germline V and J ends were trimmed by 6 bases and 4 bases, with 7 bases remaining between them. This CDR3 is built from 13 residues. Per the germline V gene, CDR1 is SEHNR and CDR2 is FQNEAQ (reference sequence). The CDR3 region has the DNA TGTGCCAGCAGTCCTAATTATAATTCACCCCTCCACTTT. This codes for CASSPNYNSPLHF.

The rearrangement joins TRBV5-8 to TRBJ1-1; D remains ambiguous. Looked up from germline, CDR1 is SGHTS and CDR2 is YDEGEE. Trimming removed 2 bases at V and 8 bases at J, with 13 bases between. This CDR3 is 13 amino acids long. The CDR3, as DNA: TGTGCCAGCAGCTTTGGGCCGTCCGCAGAAGCTTTCTTT. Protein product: CASSFGPSAEAFF.

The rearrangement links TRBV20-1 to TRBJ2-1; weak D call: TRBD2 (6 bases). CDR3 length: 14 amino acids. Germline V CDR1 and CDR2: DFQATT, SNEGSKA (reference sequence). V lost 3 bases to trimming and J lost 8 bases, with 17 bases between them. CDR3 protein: CSASLLGGRYEQFF. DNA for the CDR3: TGCAGTGCTAGTTTGTTGGGGGGTAGGTATGAGCAGTTCTTC.

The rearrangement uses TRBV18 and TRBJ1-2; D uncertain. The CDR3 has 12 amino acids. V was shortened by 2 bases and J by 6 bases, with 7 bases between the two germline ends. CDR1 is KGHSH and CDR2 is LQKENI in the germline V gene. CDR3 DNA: TGTGCCAGCTCACCATTACAAAATGGCTACACCTTC. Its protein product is CASSPLQNGYTF.

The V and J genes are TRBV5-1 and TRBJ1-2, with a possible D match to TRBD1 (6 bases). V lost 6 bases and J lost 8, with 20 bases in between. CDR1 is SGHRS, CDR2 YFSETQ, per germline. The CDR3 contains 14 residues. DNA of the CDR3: TGCGCCAGCACCTCGCCAGGGGTTGACATAGGCTACACCTTC. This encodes CASTSPGVDIGYTF.

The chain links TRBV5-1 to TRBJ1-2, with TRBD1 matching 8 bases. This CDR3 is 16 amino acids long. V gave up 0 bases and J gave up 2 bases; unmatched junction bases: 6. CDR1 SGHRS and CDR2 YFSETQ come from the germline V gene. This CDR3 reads CASSLAGGASNYGYTF. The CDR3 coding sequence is TGCGCCAGCAGCTTGGCAGGGGGCGCGTCCAACTATGGCTACACCTTC.

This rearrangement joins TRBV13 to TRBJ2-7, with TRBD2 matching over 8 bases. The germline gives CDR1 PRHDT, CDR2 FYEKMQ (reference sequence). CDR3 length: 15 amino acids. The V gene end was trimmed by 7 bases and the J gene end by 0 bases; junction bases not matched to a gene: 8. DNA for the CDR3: TGTGCCAGCACCGAACGGGAGGGCCACTCCTACGAGCAGTACTTC. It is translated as CASTEREGHSYEQYF.

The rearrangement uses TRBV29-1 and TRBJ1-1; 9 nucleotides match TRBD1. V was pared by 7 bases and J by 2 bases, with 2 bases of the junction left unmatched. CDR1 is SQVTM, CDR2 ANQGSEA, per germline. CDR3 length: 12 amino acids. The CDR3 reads CSGGQGNTEAFF. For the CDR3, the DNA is TGCAGCGGGGGACAGGGTAACACTGAAGCTTTCTTT.

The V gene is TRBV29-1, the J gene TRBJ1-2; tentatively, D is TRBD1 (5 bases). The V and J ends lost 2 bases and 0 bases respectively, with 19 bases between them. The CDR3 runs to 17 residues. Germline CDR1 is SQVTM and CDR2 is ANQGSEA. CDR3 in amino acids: CSVELAGGGPSNYGYTF. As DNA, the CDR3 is TGCAGCGTTGAATTGGCCGGGGGAGGTCCATCTAACTATGGCTACACCTTC. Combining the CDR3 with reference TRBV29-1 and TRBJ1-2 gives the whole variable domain SAVISQKPSRDICQRGTSLTIQCQVDSQVTMMFWYRQQPGQSLTLIATANQGSEATYESGFVIDKFPISRPNLTFSTLTVSNMSPEDSSIYLCSVELAGGGPSNYGYTFGSGTRLTVV.

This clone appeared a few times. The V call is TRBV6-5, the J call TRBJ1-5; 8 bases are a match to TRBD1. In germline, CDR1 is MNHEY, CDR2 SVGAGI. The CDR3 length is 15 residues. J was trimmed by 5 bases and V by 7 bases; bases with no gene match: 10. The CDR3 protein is CASKTPGGIDQPQHF. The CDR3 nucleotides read TGTGCCAGCAAGACCCCAGGGGGCATTGATCAGCCCCAGCATTTT.

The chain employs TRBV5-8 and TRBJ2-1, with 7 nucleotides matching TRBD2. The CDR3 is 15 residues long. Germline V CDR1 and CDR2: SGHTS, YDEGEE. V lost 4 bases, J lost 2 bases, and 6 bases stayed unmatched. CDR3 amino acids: CASSSTGTTYNEQFF. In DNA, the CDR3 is TGTGCCAGCAGCAGCACCGGGACTACCTACAATGAGCAGTTCTTC.

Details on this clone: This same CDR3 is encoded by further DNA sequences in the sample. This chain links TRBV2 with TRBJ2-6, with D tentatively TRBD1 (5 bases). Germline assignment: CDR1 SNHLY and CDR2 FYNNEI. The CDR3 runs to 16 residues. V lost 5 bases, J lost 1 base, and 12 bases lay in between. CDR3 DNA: TGTGCCAGCAGTCGCCCCTCAGGGTCTGGGGCCAACGTCCTGACTTTC. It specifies CASSRPSGSGANVLTF.

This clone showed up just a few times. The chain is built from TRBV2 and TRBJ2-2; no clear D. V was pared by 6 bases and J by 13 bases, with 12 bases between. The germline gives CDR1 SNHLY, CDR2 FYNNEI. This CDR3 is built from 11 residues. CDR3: CASSSSVVLFF. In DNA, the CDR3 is TGTGCCAGCAGCTCTAGTGTTGTGCTGTTTTTT. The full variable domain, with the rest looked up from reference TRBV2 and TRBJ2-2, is EPEVTQTPSHQVTQMGQEVILRCVPISNHLYFYWYRQILGQKVEFLVSFYNNEISEKSEIFDDQFSVERPDGSNFTLKIRSTKLEDSAMYFCASSSSVVLFFGEGSRLTVL.

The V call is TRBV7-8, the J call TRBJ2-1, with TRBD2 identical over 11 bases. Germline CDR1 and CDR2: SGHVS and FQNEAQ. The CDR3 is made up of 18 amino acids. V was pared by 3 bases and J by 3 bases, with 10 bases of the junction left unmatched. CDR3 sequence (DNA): TGTGCCAGCAGCTTGGACTTAGCGGGAGGGTCCTTCTACAATGAGCAGTTCTTC. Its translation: CASSLDLAGGSFYNEQFF. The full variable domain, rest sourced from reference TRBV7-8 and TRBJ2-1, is GAGVSQSPRYKVAKRGQDVALRCDPISGHVSLFWYQQALGQGPEFLTYFQNEAQLDKSGLPSDRFFAERPEGSVSTLKIQRTQQEDSAVYLCASSLDLAGGSFYNEQFFGPGTRLTVL.

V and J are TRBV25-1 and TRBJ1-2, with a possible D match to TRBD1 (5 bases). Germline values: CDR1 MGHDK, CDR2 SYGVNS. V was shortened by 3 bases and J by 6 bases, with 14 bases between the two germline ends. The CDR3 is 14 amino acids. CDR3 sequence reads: CASSDPRVGHGYTF. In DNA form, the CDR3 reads TGTGCCAGCAGTGATCCCAGGGTAGGGCATGGCTACACCTTC.

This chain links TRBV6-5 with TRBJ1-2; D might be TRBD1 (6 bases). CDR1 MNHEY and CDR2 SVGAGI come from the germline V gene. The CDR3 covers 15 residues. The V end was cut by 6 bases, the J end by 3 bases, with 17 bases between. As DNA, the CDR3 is TGTGCCAGCAGCGCCCGGGGGGCGATTGACTATGGCTACACCTTC. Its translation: CASSARGAIDYGYTF.

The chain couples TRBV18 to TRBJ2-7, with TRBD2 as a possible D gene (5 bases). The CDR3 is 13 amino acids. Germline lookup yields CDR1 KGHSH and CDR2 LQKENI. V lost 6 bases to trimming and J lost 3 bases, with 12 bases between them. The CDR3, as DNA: TGTGCCAGCTCGGAGGCACTCTTCTACGAGCAGTACTTC. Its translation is CASSEALFYEQYF.

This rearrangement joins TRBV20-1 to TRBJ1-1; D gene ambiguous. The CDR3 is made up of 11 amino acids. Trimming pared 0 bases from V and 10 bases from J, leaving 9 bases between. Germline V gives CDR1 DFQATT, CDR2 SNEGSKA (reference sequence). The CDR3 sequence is CSARDLRGAFF. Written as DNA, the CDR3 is TGCAGTGCTAGAGATTTGAGAGGAGCTTTCTTT.

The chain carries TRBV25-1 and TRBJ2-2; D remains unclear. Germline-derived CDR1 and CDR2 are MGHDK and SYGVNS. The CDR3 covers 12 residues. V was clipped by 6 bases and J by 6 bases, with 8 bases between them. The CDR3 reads CASSSLSGELFF. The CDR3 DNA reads TGTGCCAGCAGCTCCCTGTCCGGGGAGCTGTTTTTT.

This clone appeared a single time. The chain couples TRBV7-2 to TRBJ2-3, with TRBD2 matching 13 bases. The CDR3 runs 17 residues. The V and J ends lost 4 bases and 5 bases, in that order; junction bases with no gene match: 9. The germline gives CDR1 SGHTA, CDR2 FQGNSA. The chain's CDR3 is CASSSRTSGGPVDTQYF. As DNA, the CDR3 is TGTGCCAGCAGCTCCCGGACTAGCGGGGGCCCGGTAGATACGCAGTATTTT.

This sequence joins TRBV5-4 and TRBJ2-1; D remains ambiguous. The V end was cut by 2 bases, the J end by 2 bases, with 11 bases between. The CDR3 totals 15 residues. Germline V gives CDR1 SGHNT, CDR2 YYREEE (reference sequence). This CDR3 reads CASSFGSSTYNEQFF. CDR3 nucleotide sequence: TGTGCCAGCAGCTTTGGTAGCAGTACCTACAATGAGCAGTTCTTC.

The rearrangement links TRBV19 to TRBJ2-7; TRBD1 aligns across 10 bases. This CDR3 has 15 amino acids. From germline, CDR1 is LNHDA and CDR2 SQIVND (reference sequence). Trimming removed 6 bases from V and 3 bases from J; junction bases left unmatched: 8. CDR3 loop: CASRQRTGGVYEQYF. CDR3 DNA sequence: TGTGCCAGTAGGCAGCGGACAGGGGGAGTCTACGAGCAGTACTTC.

The CDR3 coding sequence is TGTGCCAGCAGTATAGGACAGGGATGGTCACCCCTCCACTTT. Translated, it gives CASSIGQGWSPLHF. The chain carries TRBV28 and TRBJ1-6; 8 nucleotides line up with TRBD1. The V segment lost 5 bases and the J segment 10 bases; nucleotides outside the gene matches: 7. CDR3 size: 14 residues. The germline gives CDR1 MDHEN, CDR2 SYDVKM.

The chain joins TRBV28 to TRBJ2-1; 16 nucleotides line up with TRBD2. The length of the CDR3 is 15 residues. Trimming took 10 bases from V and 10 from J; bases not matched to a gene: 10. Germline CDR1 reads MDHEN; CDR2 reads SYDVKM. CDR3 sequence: CATLTPGLAGGEQFF. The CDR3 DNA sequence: TGTGCCACCCTAACGCCGGGACTAGCGGGAGGGGAGCAGTTCTTC.

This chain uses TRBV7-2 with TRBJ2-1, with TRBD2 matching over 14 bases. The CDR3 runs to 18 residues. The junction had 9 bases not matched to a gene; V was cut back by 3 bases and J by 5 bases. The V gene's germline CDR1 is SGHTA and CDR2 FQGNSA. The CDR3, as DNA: TGTGCCAGCAGCTTCCGAAGACTAGCGGGGGGGCTGGACAATGAGCAGTTCTTC. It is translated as CASSFRRLAGGLDNEQFF.

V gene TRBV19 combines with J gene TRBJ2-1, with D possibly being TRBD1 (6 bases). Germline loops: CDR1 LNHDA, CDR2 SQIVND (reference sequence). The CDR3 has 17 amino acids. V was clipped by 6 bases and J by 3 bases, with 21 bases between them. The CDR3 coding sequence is TGTGCCAGTAGAAACCCGGTTCAGGGGTTGGGCTACAATGAGCAGTTCTTC. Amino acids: CASRNPVQGLGYNEQFF.

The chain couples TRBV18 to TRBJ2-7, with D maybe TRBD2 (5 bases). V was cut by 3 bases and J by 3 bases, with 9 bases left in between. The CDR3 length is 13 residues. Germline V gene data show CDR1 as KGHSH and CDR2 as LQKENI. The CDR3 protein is CASSPAGRYEQYF. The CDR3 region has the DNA TGTGCCAGCTCACCTGCGGGCCGCTACGAGCAGTACTTC.

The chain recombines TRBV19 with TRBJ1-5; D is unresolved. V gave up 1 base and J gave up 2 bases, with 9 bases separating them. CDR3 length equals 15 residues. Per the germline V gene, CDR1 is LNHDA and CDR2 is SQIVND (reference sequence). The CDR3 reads CASSIGTGGNQPQHF. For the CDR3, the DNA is TGTGCCAGTAGTATAGGGACCGGGGGCAATCAGCCCCAGCATTTT.

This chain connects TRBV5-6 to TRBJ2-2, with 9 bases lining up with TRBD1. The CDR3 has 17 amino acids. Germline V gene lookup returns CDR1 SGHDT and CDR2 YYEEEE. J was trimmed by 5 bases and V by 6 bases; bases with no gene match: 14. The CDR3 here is CASNSYVGQGPTGELFF. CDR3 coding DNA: TGTGCCAGCAACTCTTATGTGGGACAGGGTCCTACCGGGGAGCTGTTTTTT.